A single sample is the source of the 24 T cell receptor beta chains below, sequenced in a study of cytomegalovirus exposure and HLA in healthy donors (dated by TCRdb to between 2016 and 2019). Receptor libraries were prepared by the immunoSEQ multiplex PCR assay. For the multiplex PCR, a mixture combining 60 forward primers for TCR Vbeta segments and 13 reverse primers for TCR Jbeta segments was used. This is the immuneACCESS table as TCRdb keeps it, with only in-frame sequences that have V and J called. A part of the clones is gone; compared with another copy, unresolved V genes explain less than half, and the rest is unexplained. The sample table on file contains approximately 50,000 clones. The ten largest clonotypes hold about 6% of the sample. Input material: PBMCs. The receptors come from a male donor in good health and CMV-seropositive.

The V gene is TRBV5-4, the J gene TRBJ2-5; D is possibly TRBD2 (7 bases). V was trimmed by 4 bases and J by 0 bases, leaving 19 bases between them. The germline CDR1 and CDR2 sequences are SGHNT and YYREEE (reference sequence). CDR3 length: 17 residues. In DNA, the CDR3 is TGTGCCAGCAGCCGGGGGGAGGGGGAGATGTACCAAGAGACCCAGTACTTC. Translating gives CASSRGEGEMYQETQYF.

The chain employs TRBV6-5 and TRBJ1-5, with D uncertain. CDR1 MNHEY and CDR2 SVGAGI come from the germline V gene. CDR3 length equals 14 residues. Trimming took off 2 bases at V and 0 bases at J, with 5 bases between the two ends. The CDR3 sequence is CASSYAYSNQPQHF. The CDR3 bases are TGTGCCAGCAGTTACGCCTATAGCAATCAGCCCCAGCATTTT.

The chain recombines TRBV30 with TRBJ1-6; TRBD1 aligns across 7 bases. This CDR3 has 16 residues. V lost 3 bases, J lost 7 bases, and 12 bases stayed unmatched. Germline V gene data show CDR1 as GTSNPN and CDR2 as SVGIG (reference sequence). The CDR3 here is CAWSLGQPLGNSPLHF. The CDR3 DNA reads TGTGCCTGGAGCCTGGGACAGCCCTTGGGGAATTCACCCCTCCACTTT.

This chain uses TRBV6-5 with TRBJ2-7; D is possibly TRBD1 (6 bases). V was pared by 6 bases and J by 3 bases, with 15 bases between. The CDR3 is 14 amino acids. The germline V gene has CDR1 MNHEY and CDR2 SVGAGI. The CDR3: CASRPRTALYEQYF. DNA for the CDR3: TGTGCCAGCAGACCGCGGACAGCTCTCTACGAGCAGTACTTC.

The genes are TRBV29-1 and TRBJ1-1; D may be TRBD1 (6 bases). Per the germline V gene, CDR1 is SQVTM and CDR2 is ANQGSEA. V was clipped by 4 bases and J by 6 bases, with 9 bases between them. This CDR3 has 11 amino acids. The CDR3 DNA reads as TGCAGCGTTGGAAGGACAGCTGAAGCTTTCTTT. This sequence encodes CSVGRTAEAFF.

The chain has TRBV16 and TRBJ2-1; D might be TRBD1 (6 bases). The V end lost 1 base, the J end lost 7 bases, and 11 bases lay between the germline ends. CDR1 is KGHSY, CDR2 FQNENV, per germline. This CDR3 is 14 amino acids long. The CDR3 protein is CASSQWAGENEQFF. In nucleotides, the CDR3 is TGTGCCAGCAGCCAATGGGCAGGGGAGAATGAGCAGTTCTTC.

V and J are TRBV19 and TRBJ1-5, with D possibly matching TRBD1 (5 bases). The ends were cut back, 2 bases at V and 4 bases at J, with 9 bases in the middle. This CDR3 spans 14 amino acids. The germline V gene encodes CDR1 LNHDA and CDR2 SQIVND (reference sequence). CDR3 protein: CASSISGGNQPQHF. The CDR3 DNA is TGTGCCAGTAGTATATCCGGGGGAAATCAGCCCCAGCATTTT.

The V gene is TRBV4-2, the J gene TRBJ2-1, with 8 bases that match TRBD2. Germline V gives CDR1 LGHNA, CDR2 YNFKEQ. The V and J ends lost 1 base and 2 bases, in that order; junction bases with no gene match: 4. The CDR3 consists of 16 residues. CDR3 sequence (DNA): TGTGCCAGCAGCCAAGTCGGCGGGGGGACCTACAATGAGCAGTTCTTC. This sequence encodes CASSQVGGGTYNEQFF.

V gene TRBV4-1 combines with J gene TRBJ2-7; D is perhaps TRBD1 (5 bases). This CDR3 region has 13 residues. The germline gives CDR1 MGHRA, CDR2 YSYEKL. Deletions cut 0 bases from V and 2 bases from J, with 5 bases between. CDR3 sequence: CASSQEGPYEQYF. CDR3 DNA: TGCGCCAGCAGCCAAGAGGGGCCCTACGAGCAGTACTTC.

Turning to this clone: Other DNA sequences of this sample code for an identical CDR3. The CDR3, as DNA: TGTGCCAGCAGCCCGGGGCAGGGGGCCTACGAGCAGTACTTC. Translating gives CASSPGQGAYEQYF. This chain connects TRBV7-3 to TRBJ2-7; 7 bases match TRBD1. The CDR3 spans 14 residues. With V trimmed by 5 bases and J by 2 bases, 6 bases remained unmatched. Looked up from germline, CDR1 is SGHTA and CDR2 is FQGTGA. Full variable domain (outside the CDR3, taken from reference TRBV7-3 and TRBJ2-7): GAGVSQTPSNKVTEKGKYVELRCDPISGHTALYWYRQSLGQGPEFLIYFQGTGAADDSGLPNDRFFAVRPEGSVSTLKIQRTERGDSAVYLCASSPGQGAYEQYFGPGTRLTVT.

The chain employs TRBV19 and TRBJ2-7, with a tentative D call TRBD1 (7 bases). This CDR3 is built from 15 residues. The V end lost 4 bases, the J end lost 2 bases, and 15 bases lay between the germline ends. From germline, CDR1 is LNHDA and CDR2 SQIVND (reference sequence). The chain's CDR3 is CASSKEGALTYEQYF. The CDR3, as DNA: TGTGCCAGTAGTAAGGAGGGGGCTTTGACCTACGAGCAGTACTTC.

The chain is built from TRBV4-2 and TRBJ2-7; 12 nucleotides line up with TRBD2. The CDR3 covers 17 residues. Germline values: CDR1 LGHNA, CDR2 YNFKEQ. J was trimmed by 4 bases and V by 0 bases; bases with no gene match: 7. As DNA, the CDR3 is TGTGCCAGCAGCCAAGAAGGACGACTAGCGGGGGTGTACGAGCAGTACTTC. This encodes CASSQEGRLAGVYEQYF.

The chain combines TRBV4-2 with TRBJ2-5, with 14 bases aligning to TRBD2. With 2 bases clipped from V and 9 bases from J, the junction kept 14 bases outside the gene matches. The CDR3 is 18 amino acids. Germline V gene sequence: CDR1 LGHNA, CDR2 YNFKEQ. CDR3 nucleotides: TGTGCCAGCAGCCAACGGCTCCAGACTAGCGGGGGGGACGAGGCCCAGTACTTC. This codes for CASSQRLQTSGGDEAQYF.

The chain's CDR3 is CASSQPTLYEQYF. CDR3 nucleotide sequence: TGCGCCAGCAGCCAACCGACACTTTACGAGCAGTACTTC. The chain is built from TRBV4-1 and TRBJ2-7; D ambiguous. The V end was cut by 2 bases, the J end by 4 bases, with 9 bases between. In germline, CDR1 is MGHRA, CDR2 YSYEKL. The CDR3 is 13 amino acids.

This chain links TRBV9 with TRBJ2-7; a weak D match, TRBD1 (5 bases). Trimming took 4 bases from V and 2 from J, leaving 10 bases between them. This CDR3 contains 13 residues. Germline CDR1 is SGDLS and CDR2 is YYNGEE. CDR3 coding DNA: TGTGCCAGCAGCTGGGGCTCCGCCTACGAGCAGTACTTC. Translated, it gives CASSWGSAYEQYF.

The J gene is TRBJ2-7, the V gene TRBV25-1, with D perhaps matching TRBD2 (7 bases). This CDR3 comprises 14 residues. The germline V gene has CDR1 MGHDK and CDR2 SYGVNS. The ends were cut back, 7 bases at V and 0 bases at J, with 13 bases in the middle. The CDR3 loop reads CASTRRGGSYEQYF. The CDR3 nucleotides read TGTGCCAGCACCCGAAGGGGGGGCTCCTACGAGCAGTACTTC.

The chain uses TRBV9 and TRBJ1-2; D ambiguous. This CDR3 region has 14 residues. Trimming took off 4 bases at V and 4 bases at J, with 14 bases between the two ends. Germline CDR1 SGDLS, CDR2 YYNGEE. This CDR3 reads CASSPAPDSYGYTF. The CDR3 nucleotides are TGTGCCAGCAGCCCGGCCCCGGACTCCTATGGCTACACCTTC.

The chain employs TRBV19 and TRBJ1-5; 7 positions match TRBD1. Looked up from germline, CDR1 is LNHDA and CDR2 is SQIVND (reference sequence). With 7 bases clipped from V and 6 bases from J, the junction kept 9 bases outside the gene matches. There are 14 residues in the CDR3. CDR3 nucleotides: TGTGCCAGTATGGAGGGGGCGGTAAGTCAGCCCCAGCATTTT. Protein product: CASMEGAVSQPQHF.

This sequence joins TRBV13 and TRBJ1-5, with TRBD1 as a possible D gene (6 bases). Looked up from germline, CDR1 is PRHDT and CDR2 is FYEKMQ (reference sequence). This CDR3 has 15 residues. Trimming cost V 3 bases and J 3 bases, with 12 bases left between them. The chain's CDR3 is CASSFSGQLNQPQHF. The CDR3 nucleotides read TGTGCCAGCAGCTTCTCAGGACAGCTCAATCAGCCCCAGCATTTT.

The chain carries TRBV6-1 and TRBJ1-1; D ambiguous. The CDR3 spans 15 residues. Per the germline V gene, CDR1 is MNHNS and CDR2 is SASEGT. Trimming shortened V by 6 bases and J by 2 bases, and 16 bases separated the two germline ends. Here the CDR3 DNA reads TGTGCCAGCAGCAAAACCCCCAGATTCAACACTGAAGCTTTCTTT. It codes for CASSKTPRFNTEAFF.

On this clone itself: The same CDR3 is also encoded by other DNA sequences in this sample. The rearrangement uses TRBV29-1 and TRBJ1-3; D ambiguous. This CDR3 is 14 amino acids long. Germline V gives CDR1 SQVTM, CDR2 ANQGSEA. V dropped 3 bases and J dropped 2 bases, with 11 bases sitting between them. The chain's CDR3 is CSVDPAGAGNTIYF. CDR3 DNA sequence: TGCAGCGTTGATCCAGCCGGGGCTGGAAACACCATATATTTT.

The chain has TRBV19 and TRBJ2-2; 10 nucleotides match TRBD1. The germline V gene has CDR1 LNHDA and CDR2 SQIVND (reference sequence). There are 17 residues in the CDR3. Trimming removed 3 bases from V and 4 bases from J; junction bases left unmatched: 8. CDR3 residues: CASSIPHWDRGTGELFF. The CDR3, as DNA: TGTGCCAGTAGTATTCCACATTGGGACAGGGGCACCGGGGAGCTGTTTTTT.

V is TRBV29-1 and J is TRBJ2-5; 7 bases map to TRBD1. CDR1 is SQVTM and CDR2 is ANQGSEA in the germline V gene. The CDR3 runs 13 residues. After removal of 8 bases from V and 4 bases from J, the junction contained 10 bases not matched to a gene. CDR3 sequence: CSSYLGGPETQYF. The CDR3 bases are TGCAGCAGTTACCTAGGGGGCCCAGAGACCCAGTACTTC.

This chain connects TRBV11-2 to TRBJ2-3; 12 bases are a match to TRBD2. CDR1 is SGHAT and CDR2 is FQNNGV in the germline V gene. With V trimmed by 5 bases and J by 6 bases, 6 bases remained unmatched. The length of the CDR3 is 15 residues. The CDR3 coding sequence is TGTGCCAGCAGCCCAGCTAGCGGGGGGGCCGATACGCAGTATTTT. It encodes CASSPASGGADTQYF.